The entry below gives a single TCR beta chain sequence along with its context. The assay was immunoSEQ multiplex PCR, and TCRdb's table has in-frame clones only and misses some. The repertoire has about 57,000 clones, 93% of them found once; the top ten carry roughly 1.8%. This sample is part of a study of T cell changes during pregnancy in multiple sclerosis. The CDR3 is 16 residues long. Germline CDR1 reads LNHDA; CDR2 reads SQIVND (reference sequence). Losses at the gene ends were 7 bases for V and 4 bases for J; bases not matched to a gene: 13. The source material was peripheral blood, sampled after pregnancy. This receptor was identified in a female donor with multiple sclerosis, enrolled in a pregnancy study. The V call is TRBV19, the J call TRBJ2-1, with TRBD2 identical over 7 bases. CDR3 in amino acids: CASTQYSGNVYNEQFF. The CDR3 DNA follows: TGTGCCAGTACCCAATACAGCGGGAATGTATACAATGAGCAGTTCTTC.